The 20 T cell receptor beta chains listed next were all sequenced from one sample in a study of cytomegalovirus exposure and HLA in healthy donors. This PCR relied on a set of 60 Vbeta primers and 13 Jbeta primers. TCRdb's copy holds only in-frame clones and misses some; the assay was immunoSEQ multiplex PCR. The sample holds about 120,000 clones; over 60% are singletons and the top ten take 6.3%. Sequenced input: PBMCs. The source of these receptors is a woman aged 35 to 49 in good health and CMV-seronegative.

This clone has a handful of counts. The genes are TRBV7-2 and TRBJ1-5; 7 bases align to TRBD1. The junction had 9 bases not matched to a gene; V was cut back by 4 bases and J by 9 bases. Germline V gene lookup returns CDR1 SGHTA and CDR2 FQGNSA. The CDR3 has 14 amino acids. CDR3 sequence reads: CASSWDRGQGPQHF. In nucleotides, the CDR3 is TGTGCCAGCAGCTGGGACAGAGGGCAGGGGCCCCAGCATTTT.

This clone was detected only once. J is TRBJ2-7 and V is TRBV13; no clear D. The V end lost 5 bases, the J end lost 0 bases, and 11 bases lay between the germline ends. CDR1 PRHDT and CDR2 FYEKMQ come from the germline V gene (reference sequence). The CDR3 has 14 residues. CDR3 residues: CASSPRGSSYEQYF. The DNA for the CDR3 is TGTGCCAGCAGCCCGAGAGGTAGCTCCTACGAGCAGTACTTC.

The J gene is TRBJ2-1, the V gene TRBV9, with 7 positions matching TRBD2. The CDR3 has 16 amino acids. Germline-derived CDR1 and CDR2 are SGDLS and YYNGEE. Trimming at V came to 3 bases and at J to 8 bases, leaving 14 bases not matched to a gene. The CDR3 sequence is CASSALVVAGIDEQFF. CDR3 in DNA: TGTGCCAGCAGCGCCTTAGTAGTAGCGGGCATCGATGAGCAGTTCTTC.

The chain links TRBV7-8 to TRBJ1-5, with TRBD1 as a possible D gene (6 bases). The V and J ends lost 3 bases and 7 bases respectively, with 13 bases between them. This CDR3 region has 14 residues. The germline V gene has CDR1 SGHVS and CDR2 FQNEAQ. In DNA form, the CDR3 reads TGTGCCAGCAGCTTTAACAGGGTTAGACAGCCCCAGCATTTT. Translated, it gives CASSFNRVRQPQHF.

The chain couples TRBV29-1 to TRBJ1-3, with no clear D. The germline V gene has CDR1 SQVTM and CDR2 ANQGSEA. The CDR3 extends over 13 amino acids. The V end was cut by 5 bases, the J end by 1 base, with 9 bases between. The CDR3 spells CSVLDSSGNTIYF. The CDR3 DNA follows: TGCAGCGTTTTAGATTCTTCTGGAAACACCATATATTTT.

The chain joins TRBV5-1 to TRBJ2-5; D gene unclear. CDR3 length: 11 amino acids. Trimming cost V 3 bases and J 5 bases, with 5 bases left between them. Germline values: CDR1 SGHRS, CDR2 YFSETQ. CDR3: CASSSRETQYF. The CDR3 DNA follows: TGCGCCAGCAGCTCCAGGGAGACCCAGTACTTC.

The genes are TRBV20-1 and TRBJ1-1; D ambiguous. V was pared by 2 bases and J by 5 bases, with 6 bases between. The CDR3 runs to 11 residues. Germline CDR1 is DFQATT and CDR2 is SNEGSKA (reference sequence). As DNA, the CDR3 is TGCAGTGCTAGAACATCGACTGAAGCTTTCTTT. This sequence encodes CSARTSTEAFF.

This clone was found a few times. The V and J genes are TRBV9 and TRBJ2-3, with D maybe TRBD1 (6 bases). The CDR3 has 16 residues. Trimming removed 3 bases at V and 4 bases at J, with 18 bases between. From germline, CDR1 is SGDLS and CDR2 YYNGEE. The DNA of the CDR3 is TGTGCCAGCAGCGATGGACAGACCCTACTTTCAGATACGCAGTATTTT. Translation gives CASSDGQTLLSDTQYF. Full variable domain (outside the CDR3, taken from reference TRBV9 and TRBJ2-3): DSGVTQTPKHLITATGQRVTLRCSPRSGDLSVYWYQQSLDQGLQFLIQYYNGEERAKGNILERFSAQQFPDLHSELNLSSLELGDSALYFCASSDGQTLLSDTQYFGPGTRLTVL.

The chain has TRBV5-6 and TRBJ2-5; maybe TRBD2 (6 bases). Trimming removed 5 bases from V and 4 bases from J, with 21 bases in between. CDR3 length equals 16 residues. Germline CDR1 SGHDT, CDR2 YYEEEE. As DNA, the CDR3 is TGTGCCAGCAGGAGAGGACAATCCTCCGGGAGAGAGACCCAGTACTTC. Translation gives CASRRGQSSGRETQYF.

V and J are TRBV11-2 and TRBJ1-5; the match to TRBD1 covers 10 bases. Per germline, CDR1 SGHAT and CDR2 FQNNGV. The J segment lost 3 bases and the V segment lost 5 bases, leaving 10 bases of the junction unmatched. This CDR3 spans 17 amino acids. The CDR3 spells CASSHRGTGAINQPQHF. CDR3 DNA sequence: TGTGCCAGCAGCCACCGGGGGACAGGGGCCATCAATCAGCCCCAGCATTTT.

J is TRBJ2-7 and V is TRBV2; weak D call: TRBD1 (6 bases). The CDR3 consists of 13 residues. V was clipped by 2 bases and J by 7 bases, with 12 bases between them. Germline CDR1 SNHLY, CDR2 FYNNEI. Here the CDR3 reads CASSEQGSGEQYF. DNA for the CDR3: TGTGCCAGCAGTGAACAGGGGTCCGGGGAGCAGTACTTC.

The rearrangement uses TRBV11-3 and TRBJ2-5, with 9 nucleotides matching TRBD1. Germline V CDR1 and CDR2: SGHNT, YENEEA. V dropped 5 bases and J dropped 4; count of bases not matched to a gene: 5. CDR3 size: 14 residues. CDR3 bases: TGTGCCAGCAGCCGAAGGGGACAGGGAGAGACCCAGTACTTC. Its translation is CASSRRGQGETQYF.

V and J are TRBV10-2 and TRBJ2-7; D is possibly TRBD1 (5 bases). The CDR3 is 13 residues long. V lost 10 bases and J 2 bases, leaving 15 bases between the germline ends. Germline V gene lookup returns CDR1 WSHSY and CDR2 SAAADI. The CDR3 region is CATHDSRTYEQYF. The CDR3 bases are TGCGCCACCCACGACAGCAGAACCTACGAGCAGTACTTC.

In regard to this clone: One junction end disagrees with the germline gene, perhaps due to a read error. The chain joins TRBV7-9 to TRBJ1-5, with D tentatively TRBD1 (6 bases). Germline CDR1 is SEHNR and CDR2 is FQNEAQ (reference sequence). The CDR3 is 14 amino acids. The CDR3 sequence is CSSSSTGANQPQHF. DNA of the CDR3: TGTTCCAGCAGTTCGACAGGAGCTAATCAGCCCCAGCATTTT.

The genes are TRBV7-8 and TRBJ1-1, with D perhaps TRBD1 (6 bases). The length of the CDR3 is 15 residues. The V and J ends lost 6 bases and 1 base respectively, with 15 bases between them. CDR1 and CDR2 (germline): SGHVS, FQNEAQ. The CDR3 loop is CASSRRTAPNTEAFF. The CDR3 region has the DNA TGTGCCAGCAGTCGTCGGACAGCCCCGAACACTGAAGCTTTCTTT. The full variable domain, its missing parts supplied by reference TRBV7-8 and TRBJ1-1, is GAGVSQSPRYKVAKRGQDVALRCDPISGHVSLFWYQQALGQGPEFLTYFQNEAQLDKSGLPSDRFFAERPEGSVSTLKIQRTQQEDSAVYLCASSRRTAPNTEAFFGQGTRLTVV.

This chain joins TRBV15 and TRBJ2-3; no clear D gene. Trimming pared 6 bases from V and 0 bases from J, leaving 13 bases between. CDR3 length: 15 amino acids. Looked up from germline, CDR1 is LNHNV and CDR2 is YYDKDF (reference sequence). DNA of the CDR3: TGTGCCACCAGTGAGGCGTATCAGAGCACAGATACGCAGTATTTT. Its translation is CATSEAYQSTDTQYF.

The V gene is TRBV5-1, the J gene TRBJ2-1; D not certain. V lost 4 bases, J lost 8 bases, and 10 bases lay in between. The CDR3 has 12 residues. The germline V gene encodes CDR1 SGHRS and CDR2 YFSETQ. In DNA form, the CDR3 reads TGCGCCAGCAGCCGAGACTGGTATGAGCAGTTCTTC. It yields the protein CASSRDWYEQFF.

The V call is TRBV10-1, the J call TRBJ2-5; 8 bases line up with TRBD2. The CDR3 totals 14 residues. Germline values: CDR1 WNHNN, CDR2 SYGVQD (reference sequence). Unmatched junction bases numbered 3, after V lost 2 bases and J lost 4 bases. The CDR3 region has the DNA TGCGCCAGCAGTGAGCGGGCGGGAGGAGAGACCCAGTACTTC. The encoded protein is CASSERAGGETQYF.

The V gene is TRBV29-1, the J gene TRBJ2-5, with D possibly matching TRBD2 (6 bases). The V end was cut by 7 bases, the J end by 0 bases, with 12 bases between. This CDR3 contains 13 residues. The germline V gene encodes CDR1 SQVTM and CDR2 ANQGSEA. CDR3 in DNA: TGCAGCGCCGCGCGGGGAAACCAAGAGACCCAGTACTTC. The encoded protein is CSAARGNQETQYF.

The chain has TRBV28 and TRBJ1-2; 8 bases agree with TRBD1. The V gene end was trimmed by 4 bases and the J gene end by 4 bases; junction bases not matched to a gene: 23. The CDR3 contains 20 residues. In germline, CDR1 is MDHEN, CDR2 SYDVKM. As DNA, the CDR3 is TGTGCCAGCAGTTGGAAGACAGGGGCAAAGCTCTCGTCGGCGCCCTATGGCTACACCTTC. The encoded protein is CASSWKTGAKLSSAPYGYTF.